This is a list of T cell receptor beta chains from one sample in a study of tumor-infiltrating lymphocytes in localized non-small cell lung cancer. The protocol was immunoSEQ multiplex PCR, while the TCRdb copy is restricted to in-frame clones and leaves out a portion. The sample holds 20,000 to 25,000 clones, less than 70% seen once. The specimen sequenced was lung tumor tissue. The receptor set was obtained from a human donor with non-small cell lung cancer. Each CDR3 is given with its conserved first and last residue. D genes are given only for firm matches. The listing skips clone size in some rows; elsewhere it reads once, few, many or a size class.

>NA|TRBJ1-3|TRBV7-1|NA
TGTGCCAGCAGCTCCCGGGAGGGGCATGACACCATATATTTT
CASSSREGHDTIYF
>NA|TRBJ2-7|TRBV7-2|NA
TGTGCCAGCAGCCTGGGAGTCGAGCAGTACTTC
CASSLGVEQYF
>NA|TRBJ2-6|TRBV15|NA
TGTGCCACCAGCAGAGAGGGAGCTCTTACTGGGGCCAACGTCCTGACTTTC
CATSREGALTGANVLTF
>TRBD2|TRBJ2-1|TRBV11-3|NA
TGTGCCAGCAGCCCAACTAGCGGGTACAATGAGCAGTTCTTC
CASSPTSGYNEQFF
>TRBD1|TRBJ2-6|TRBV2|once
TGTGCCAGCAGTGCTGGGACAGGCTCTGGGGCCAACGTCCTGACTTTC
CASSAGTGSGANVLTF
>TRBD2|TRBJ2-1|TRBV11-2|NA
TGTGCCAGCAGCTTCAGCGGGAGTGCGTACAATGAGCAGTTCTTC
CASSFSGSAYNEQFF
>NA|TRBJ1-5|TRBV28|NA
TGTGCCAGCAGCACCACCGGGAGAGTTAGCAATCAGCCCCAGCATTTT
CASSTTGRVSNQPQHF
>TRBD1|TRBJ2-7|TRBV19|NA
TGTGCCACCCGACCGGGGACAGGGGCCTACGAGCAGTACTTC
CATRPGTGAYEQYF
>NA|TRBJ2-7|TRBV5-1|few
TGCGCCAGCAGCTTGGGCCCAGCCCACGAGCAGTACTTC
CASSLGPAHEQYF
>NA|TRBJ2-2|TRBV11-3|NA
TGTGCCAGCAGCTTAGCGTCCAATCGGGAGCTGTTTTTT
CASSLASNRELFF
>TRBD2|TRBJ2-2|TRBV19|NA
TGTGCCAGTAGTACTAGCGGGAGAACGTCCGGGGAGCTGTTTTTT
CASSTSGRTSGELFF
>NA|TRBJ1-2|TRBV19|NA
TGTGCCAGTAGGAGTGGGAGATATGACAGCTTCTATGGCTACACCTTC
CASRSGRYDSFYGYTF
>NA|TRBJ1-5|TRBV18|NA
TGTGCCAGCTCACCCCAGGGGAATCAGCCCCAGCATTTT
CASSPQGNQPQHF
>TRBD2|TRBJ2-5|TRBV5-4|few
TGTGCCAGCAGCTTAGCGGGAATTGGAGAGACCCAGTACTTC
CASSLAGIGETQYF
>TRBD1|TRBJ1-2|TRBV4-2|NA
TGTGCCAGCAGCCCCTTGGTTGGGGGACAGGTTACGACTAACTATGGCTACACCTTC
CASSPLVGGQVTTNYGYTF
>NA|TRBJ1-5|TRBV7-2|once
TGTGCCAGCAGCATCCGGGGCAATCAGCCCCAGCATTTT
CASSIRGNQPQHF
>TRBD1|TRBJ1-1|TRBV10-1|NA
TGCGCCAGCAGTGGACAGGGGAGGACTGAAGCTTTCTTT
CASSGQGRTEAFF
>TRBD1|TRBJ1-1|TRBV6-6|NA
TGTGCCAGCAGAGCGGGACAGGGGAAGAACACTGAAGCTTTCTTT
CASRAGQGKNTEAFF
>NA|TRBJ2-5|TRBV27|NA
TGTGCCAGCAGTTTAGGTTGGTCGGGCAGCCAAGAGACCCAGTACTTC
CASSLGWSGSQETQYF
>TRBD2|TRBJ2-7|TRBV7-8|NA
TGTGCCAGCGGTTTAGCGGGATTCCCCTACGAGCAGTACTTC
CASGLAGFPYEQYF
>TRBD2|TRBJ2-7|TRBV2|few
TGTGCCAGCAGTGGACTAGCGGGAGGGGCGTACGAGCAGTACTTC
CASSGLAGGAYEQYF
>TRBD2|TRBJ2-3|TRBV10-3|few
TGTGCCATCGGCGGTAGCGGGACGCGCACAGATACGCAGTATTTT
CAIGGSGTRTDTQYF
>TRBD2|TRBJ2-7|TRBV6-1|NA
TGTGCCAGCAGTACCCCTAGCGGGGCCTACGAGCAGTACTTC
CASSTPSGAYEQYF
>TRBD1|TRBJ2-5|TRBV6-1|NA
TGTGCCAGCAGGATGGACAGGGGATGGGAGACCCAGTACTTC
CASRMDRGWETQYF
>TRBD1|TRBJ1-2|TRBV7-2|NA
TGTGCCAGCAGCTTGGACAGGGGATATGGCTACACCTTC
CASSLDRGYGYTF
>NA|TRBJ2-7|TRBV11-2|NA
TGTGCCAGCGGCCGCGACCGGACATCGTCCTACGAGCAGTACTTC
CASGRDRTSSYEQYF
>NA|TRBJ1-5|TRBV12-2|NA
TGTGCAAGTCGCTTAGCTAGGCGAGGAGGCAATCAGCCCCAGCATTTT
CASRLARRGGNQPQHF
>TRBD1|TRBJ1-1|TRBV7-2|NA
TGTGCCAGCAGCTTAGGCCAGGGGGGGGCGGCTTTCTTT
CASSLGQGGAAFF
>NA|TRBJ1-4|TRBV18|NA
TGTGCCAGCTCACCACCGGGTCACGGCCTGAGAAAACTGTTTTTT
CASSPPGHGLRKLFF
>NA|TRBJ2-1|TRBV11-2|NA
TGTGCCAGCAGCTTAGAGGCCACGGCCCGTGAGCAGTTCTTC
CASSLEATAREQFF
>NA|TRBJ2-3|TRBV7-2|NA
TGTGCCAGCAGCGAGGACACAGATACGCAGTATTTT
CASSEDTDTQYF
>NA|TRBJ2-7|TRBV7-8|few
TGTGCCAGCAGCCTTACTGGAGTCCCACCCGTTAGAGAGCAGTACTTC
CASSLTGVPPVREQYF
>NA|TRBJ1-4|TRBV15|NA
TGTGCCACCAGCAGAGACAGGGGCAGGGAAAAACTGTTTTTT
CATSRDRGREKLFF
>NA|TRBJ1-2|TRBV29-1|few
TGCAGCGTAACCGTTGGGGGATATGGCTACACCTTC
CSVTVGGYGYTF
>TRBD1|TRBJ1-5|TRBV5-1|NA
TGCGCCAGCAGCTTGACAGGGGGCAATCAGCCCCAGCATTTT
CASSLTGGNQPQHF
>NA|TRBJ2-5|TRBV5-1|NA
TGCGCCAGCAGCTCCGGTATGGGCCAAGAGACCCAGTACTTC
CASSSGMGQETQYF
>NA|TRBJ1-5|TRBV7-2|once
TGTGCCAGCAGCTTAGGGGTAAATCAGCCCCAGCATTTT
CASSLGVNQPQHF
>NA|TRBJ1-6|TRBV18|NA
TGTGCCAGCTCACCAACACGCTATAATTCACCCCTCCACTTT
CASSPTRYNSPLHF
>TRBD2|TRBJ2-1|TRBV5-1|few
TGCGCCAGCAGCTTGGGACTAGCGGGAGCTGAGCAGTTCTTC
CASSLGLAGAEQFF
>NA|TRBJ2-2|TRBV19|NA
TGTGCCAGTAGACCGGACAGTTACACCGGGGAGCTGTTTTTT
CASRPDSYTGELFF
>NA|TRBJ1-1|TRBV27|NA
TGTGCCAGCAGTTCACAGGGACGCACTGAAGCTTTCTTT
CASSSQGRTEAFF
>NA|TRBJ2-1|TRBV5-6|NA
TGTGCCAGCAGCCCGGCAGGGCGGACCGAGCAGTTCTTC
CASSPAGRTEQFF
>TRBD1|TRBJ1-2|TRBV28|NA
TGTGCCAGCAGTTCCTCCGGGACAGGGGGCTATGGCTACACCTTC
CASSSSGTGGYGYTF
>NA|TRBJ2-1|TRBV10-3|NA
TGTGCCATCAGTGAGTCGATTGTGGGCCCCAGCTCCTACAATGAGCAGTTCTTC
CAISESIVGPSSYNEQFF
>TRBD1|TRBJ2-7|TRBV6-5|NA
TGTGCCAGCAGTTCTACCTCCGGGACAGCTCTTGGCGAGCAGTACTTC
CASSSTSGTALGEQYF
>TRBD2|TRBJ2-7|TRBV29-1|few
TGCAGCGTTAAATCTAGCGGAAATCTGTACGAGCAGTACTTC
CSVKSSGNLYEQYF
>TRBD2|TRBJ2-1|TRBV7-2|NA
TGTGCCAGCAGCTCACTAGCGGGAGGGCCCGATGAGCAGTTCTTC
CASSSLAGGPDEQFF
>NA|TRBJ1-1|TRBV10-3|NA
TGTGCCATCAGTGAGTCGAAGATGAACACTGAAGCTTTCTTT
CAISESKMNTEAFF
>TRBD1|TRBJ2-7|TRBV18|NA
TGTGCCAGCTCACAGGGGGCGATGACCTACGAGCAGTACTTC
CASSQGAMTYEQYF